The present entry profiles one T cell receptor beta chain with its context. Germline-derived CDR1 and CDR2 are MNHEY and SVGAGI. The CDR3 is 13 amino acids. J was trimmed by 9 bases and V by 5 bases; bases with no gene match: 3. This sample was included in a study of blood T cell repertoires in COVID-19. Study as a whole: Both acute and convalescent COVID-19 samples were obtained from the United States, Italy and Spain. The analysed material was cDNA or gDNA that came from T cells, B-cell-depleted T cells, or PBMCs.

Original data processing: Reference gene primer amplification gave estimated nucleated cell counts. Sequencing was performed with immunoSEQ multiplex PCR; in TCRdb, only in-frame clones are kept and a portion is missing. V, J and clone size reflect that table, while D and trimming were determined from the DNA. The data show some 74,000 clones, around 90% seen once. The chain carries TRBV6-5 and TRBJ1-6; 8 bases fit TRBD1. The TCR comes from a man aged 50 or older with acute or convalescent COVID-19. The sequenced material came from peripheral blood. CDR3 protein: CASSRTGRSPLHF. The CDR3 DNA follows: TGTGCCAGCAGTCGGACAGGGCGTTCACCCCTCCACTTT.